The present T cell receptor beta chain was sequenced within a study of blood T cells in healthy people across ages. With a J-beta primer mix and a sample-barcoded 5' primer, a second PCR ran 7 to 11 cycles. TCRdb passed the 5' RACE reads through MiXCR, listing each CDR3 protein once. The repertoire holds 710,000 or so distinct CDR3 sequences, with 22% as singletons. Donors were healthy Caucasian individuals from Russia aged roughly 6 to 95. This clonotype was counted a few times. The CDR3 loop spans 12 amino acids. The receptor was derived from a man between 65 and 79 years old in good health. The V and J genes are TRBV12-3 or TRBV12-4 and TRBJ2-7; D not resolved. The closer fit of TRBJ2-5 to the DNA end suggests the J call may be wrong. Input material: blood. The CDR3 bases are TGTGCCAGCAGTCCCAATTCCGAGACCCAGTACTTC. Protein: CASSPNSETQYF.